Detailed here is one T cell receptor beta chain. Antigen: not known. Method: immunoSEQ multiplex PCR; TCRdb's copy keeps in-frame clones and lacks some. The sample yields around 120,000 clones, about 82% seen once. The data stem from a study of a mutant IDH1 vaccine in newly diagnosed glioma. Study in general: Sex among treated patients split 62.5% male, about 40% female; mean age was roughly 40 years. Most had both radiotherapy and temozolomide beforehand; others had only one. Notes on the study in general: Vaccine-induced immune responses were detected in around 92% of patients.

Time point specified: week 11, during vaccination. It was 300 ug of mutant IDH1 20-mer peptide that made up each vaccine dose, given with topical imiquimod. Donor tumors were new WHO grade 3 or 4 IDH1-mutant, ATRX-lost astrocytomas. V shed 3 bases and J 3 bases; nucleotides not matched to a gene: 17. The CDR3 runs 20 residues. In germline, CDR1 is SGDLS, CDR2 YYNGEE. This material consisted of PBMCs, taken from a glioma patient whose treatment included an IDH1 peptide vaccine. This sequence was found in a man aged 35 to 55 with glioma. V gene TRBV9 combines with J gene TRBJ2-2, with 10 bases fitting TRBD1. The CDR3 spells CASSDQSSPMGTGDTGELFF. CDR3 sequence (DNA): TGTGCCAGCAGCGACCAGTCCTCCCCTATGGGGACAGGGGACACCGGGGAGCTGTTTTTT.